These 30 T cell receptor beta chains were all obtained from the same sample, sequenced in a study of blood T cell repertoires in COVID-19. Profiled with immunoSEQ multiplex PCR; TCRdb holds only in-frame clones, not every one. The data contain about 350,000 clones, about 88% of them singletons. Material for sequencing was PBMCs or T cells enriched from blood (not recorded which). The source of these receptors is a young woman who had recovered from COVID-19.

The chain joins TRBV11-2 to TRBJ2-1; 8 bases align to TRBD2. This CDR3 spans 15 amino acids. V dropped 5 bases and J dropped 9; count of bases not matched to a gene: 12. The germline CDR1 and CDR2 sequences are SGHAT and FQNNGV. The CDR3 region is CASSPPGLGIGEQFF. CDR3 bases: TGTGCCAGCAGCCCTCCGGGACTAGGGATTGGTGAGCAGTTCTTC.

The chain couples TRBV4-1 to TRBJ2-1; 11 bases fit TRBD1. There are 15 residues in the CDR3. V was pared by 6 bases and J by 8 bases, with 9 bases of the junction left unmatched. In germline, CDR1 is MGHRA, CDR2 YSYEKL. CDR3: CASRAGQGARDEQFF. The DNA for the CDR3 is TGCGCCAGCAGAGCAGGACAGGGGGCAAGAGATGAGCAGTTCTTC.

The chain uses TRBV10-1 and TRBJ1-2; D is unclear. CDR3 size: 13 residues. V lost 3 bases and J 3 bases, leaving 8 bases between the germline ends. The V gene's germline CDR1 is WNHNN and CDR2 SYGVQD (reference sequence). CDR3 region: CASSEDTDYGYTF. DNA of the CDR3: TGCGCCAGCAGTGAAGACACCGACTATGGCTACACCTTC.

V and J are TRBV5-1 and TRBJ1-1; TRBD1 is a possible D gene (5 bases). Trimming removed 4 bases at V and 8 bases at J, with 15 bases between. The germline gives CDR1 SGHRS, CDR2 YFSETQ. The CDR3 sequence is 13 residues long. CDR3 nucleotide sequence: TGCGCCAGCAGCCCATCGGGGGGATTCGAAGCTTTCTTT. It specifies CASSPSGGFEAFF.

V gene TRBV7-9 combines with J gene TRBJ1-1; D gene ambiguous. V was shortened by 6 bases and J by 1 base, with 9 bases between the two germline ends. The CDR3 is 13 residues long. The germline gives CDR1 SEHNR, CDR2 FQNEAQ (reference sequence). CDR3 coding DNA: TGTGCCAGCAGAGAGAACTCGAACACTGAAGCTTTCTTT. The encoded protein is CASRENSNTEAFF.

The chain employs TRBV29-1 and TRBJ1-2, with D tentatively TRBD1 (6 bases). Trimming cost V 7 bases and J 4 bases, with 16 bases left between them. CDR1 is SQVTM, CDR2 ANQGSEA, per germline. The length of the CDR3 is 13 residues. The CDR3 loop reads CSARWGGPYGYTF. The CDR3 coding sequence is TGCAGCGCCCGTTGGGGGGGCCCCTATGGCTACACCTTC.

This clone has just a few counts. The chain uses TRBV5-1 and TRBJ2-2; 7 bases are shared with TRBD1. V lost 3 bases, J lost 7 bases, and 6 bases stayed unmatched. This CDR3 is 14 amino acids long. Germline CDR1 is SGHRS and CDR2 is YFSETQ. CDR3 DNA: TGCGCCAGCAGCTACGAGACAGGGAACGGGGAGCTGTTTTTT. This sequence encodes CASSYETGNGELFF.

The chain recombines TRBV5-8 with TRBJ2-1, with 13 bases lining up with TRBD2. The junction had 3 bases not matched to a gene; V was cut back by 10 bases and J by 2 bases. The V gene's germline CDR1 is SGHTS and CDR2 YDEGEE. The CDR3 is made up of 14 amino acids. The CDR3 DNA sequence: TGTGCCGCTACTAGCGGGGGGGCCTACAATGAGCAGTTCTTC. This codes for CAATSGGAYNEQFF.

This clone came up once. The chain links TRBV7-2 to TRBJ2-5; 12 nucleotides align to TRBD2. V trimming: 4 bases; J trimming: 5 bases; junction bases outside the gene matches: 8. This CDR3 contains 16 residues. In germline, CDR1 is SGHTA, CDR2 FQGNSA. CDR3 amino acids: CASSSRTSGKLETQYF. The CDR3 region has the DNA TGTGCCAGCAGCTCCCGGACTAGCGGGAAGTTGGAGACCCAGTACTTC.

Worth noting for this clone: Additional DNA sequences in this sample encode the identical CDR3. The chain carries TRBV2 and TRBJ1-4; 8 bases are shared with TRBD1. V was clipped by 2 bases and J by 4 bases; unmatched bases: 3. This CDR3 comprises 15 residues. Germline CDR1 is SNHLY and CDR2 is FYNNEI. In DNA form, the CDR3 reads TGTGCCAGCAGTGAAAGAGACAGGGGTAATGAAAAACTGTTTTTT. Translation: CASSERDRGNEKLFF.

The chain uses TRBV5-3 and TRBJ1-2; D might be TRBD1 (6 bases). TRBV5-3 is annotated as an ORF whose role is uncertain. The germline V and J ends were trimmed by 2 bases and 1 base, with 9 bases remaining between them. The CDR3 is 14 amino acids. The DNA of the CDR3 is TGTGCCAGAAGCTTCCTGACAGGTAACTATGGCTACACCTTC. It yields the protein CARSFLTGNYGYTF.

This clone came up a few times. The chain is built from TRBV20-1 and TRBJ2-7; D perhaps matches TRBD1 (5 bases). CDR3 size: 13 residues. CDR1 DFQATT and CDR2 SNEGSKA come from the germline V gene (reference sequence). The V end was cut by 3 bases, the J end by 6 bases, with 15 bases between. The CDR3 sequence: CSASYARRGEQYF. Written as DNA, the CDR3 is TGCAGTGCTAGTTATGCGAGAAGGGGCGAGCAGTACTTC.

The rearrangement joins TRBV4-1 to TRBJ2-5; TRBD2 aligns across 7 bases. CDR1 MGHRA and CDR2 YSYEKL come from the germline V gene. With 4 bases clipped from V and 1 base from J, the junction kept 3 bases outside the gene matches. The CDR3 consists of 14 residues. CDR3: CASSPLAAQETQYF. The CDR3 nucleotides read TGCGCCAGCAGCCCTCTAGCGGCCCAAGAGACCCAGTACTTC.

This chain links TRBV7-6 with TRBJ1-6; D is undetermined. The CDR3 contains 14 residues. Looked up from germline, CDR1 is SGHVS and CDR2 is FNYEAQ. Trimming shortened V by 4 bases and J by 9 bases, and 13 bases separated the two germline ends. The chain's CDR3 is CASSYLVPGSPLHF. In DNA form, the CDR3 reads TGTGCCAGCAGCTATTTAGTCCCTGGTTCACCCCTCCACTTT.

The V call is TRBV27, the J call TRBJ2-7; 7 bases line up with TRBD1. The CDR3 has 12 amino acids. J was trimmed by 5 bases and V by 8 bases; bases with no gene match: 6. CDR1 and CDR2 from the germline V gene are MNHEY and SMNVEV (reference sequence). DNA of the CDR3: TGTGCCAGCGGGATGACAGGGCACGAGCAGTACTTC. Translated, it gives CASGMTGHEQYF.

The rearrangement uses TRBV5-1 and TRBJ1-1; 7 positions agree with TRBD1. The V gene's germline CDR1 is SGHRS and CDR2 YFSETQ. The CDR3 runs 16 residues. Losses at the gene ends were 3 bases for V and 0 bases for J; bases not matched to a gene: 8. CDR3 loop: CASSSRLGTVNTEAFF. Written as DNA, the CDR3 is TGCGCCAGCAGCTCCCGCCTTGGGACAGTGAACACTGAAGCTTTCTTT.

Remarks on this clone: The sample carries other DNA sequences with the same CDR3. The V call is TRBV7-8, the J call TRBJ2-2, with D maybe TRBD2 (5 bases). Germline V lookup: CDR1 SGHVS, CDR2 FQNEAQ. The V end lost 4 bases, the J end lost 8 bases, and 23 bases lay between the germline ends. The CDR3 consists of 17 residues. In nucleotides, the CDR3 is TGTGCCAGCAGCTCGCCACCGGGATCTGGCCGAGCGGGGGAGCTGTTTTTT. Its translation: CASSSPPGSGRAGELFF.

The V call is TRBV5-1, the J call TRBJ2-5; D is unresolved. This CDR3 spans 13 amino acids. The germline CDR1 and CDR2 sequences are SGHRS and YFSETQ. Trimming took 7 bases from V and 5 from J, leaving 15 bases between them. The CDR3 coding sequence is TGCGCCAGCGCAACCGAGCTAGTGGAGACCCAGTACTTC. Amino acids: CASATELVETQYF.

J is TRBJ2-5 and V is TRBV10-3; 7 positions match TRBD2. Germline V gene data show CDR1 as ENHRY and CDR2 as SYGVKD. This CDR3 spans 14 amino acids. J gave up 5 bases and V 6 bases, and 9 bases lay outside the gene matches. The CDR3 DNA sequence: TGTGCCATCAGCCCACGACTAGCAGGCGAGACCCAGTACTTC. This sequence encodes CAISPRLAGETQYF.

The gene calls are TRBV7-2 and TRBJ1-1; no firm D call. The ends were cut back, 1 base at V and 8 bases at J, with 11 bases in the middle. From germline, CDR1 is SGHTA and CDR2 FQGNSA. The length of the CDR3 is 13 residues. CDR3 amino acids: CASSLEPPFEAFF. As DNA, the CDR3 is TGTGCCAGCAGCTTAGAGCCACCCTTCGAAGCTTTCTTT.

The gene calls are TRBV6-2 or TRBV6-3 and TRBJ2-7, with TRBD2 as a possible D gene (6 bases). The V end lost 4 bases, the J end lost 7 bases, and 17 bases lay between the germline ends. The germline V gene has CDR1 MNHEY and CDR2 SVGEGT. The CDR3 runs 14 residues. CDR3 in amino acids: CASSSGTLGGEQYF. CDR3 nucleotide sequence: TGTGCCAGCAGTTCCGGGACTCTCGGCGGGGAGCAGTACTTC.

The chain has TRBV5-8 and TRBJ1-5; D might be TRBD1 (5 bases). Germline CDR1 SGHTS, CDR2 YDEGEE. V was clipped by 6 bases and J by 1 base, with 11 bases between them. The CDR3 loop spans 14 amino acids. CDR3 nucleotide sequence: TGTGCCAGCAACACCGACAGAAGCAATCAGCCCCAGCATTTT. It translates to CASNTDRSNQPQHF.

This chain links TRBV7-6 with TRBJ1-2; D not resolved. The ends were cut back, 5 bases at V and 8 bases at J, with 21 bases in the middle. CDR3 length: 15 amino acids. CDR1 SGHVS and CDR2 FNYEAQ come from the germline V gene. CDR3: CASSQLLLRSLGYTF. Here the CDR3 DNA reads TGTGCCAGCAGCCAACTCCTACTCCGATCATTAGGCTACACCTTC.

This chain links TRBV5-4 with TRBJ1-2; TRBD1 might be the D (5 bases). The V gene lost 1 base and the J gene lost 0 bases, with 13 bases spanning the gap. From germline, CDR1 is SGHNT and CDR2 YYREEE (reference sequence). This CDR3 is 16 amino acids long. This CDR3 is CASSLSDSLPNYGYTF. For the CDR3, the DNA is TGTGCCAGCAGCTTGTCCGACAGCCTCCCTAACTATGGCTACACCTTC.

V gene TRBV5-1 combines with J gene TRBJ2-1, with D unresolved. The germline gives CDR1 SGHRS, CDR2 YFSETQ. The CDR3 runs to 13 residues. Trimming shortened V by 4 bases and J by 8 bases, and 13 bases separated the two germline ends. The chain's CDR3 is CASSAPAIYEQFF. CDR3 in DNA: TGCGCCAGCAGCGCCCCAGCGATCTATGAGCAGTTCTTC.

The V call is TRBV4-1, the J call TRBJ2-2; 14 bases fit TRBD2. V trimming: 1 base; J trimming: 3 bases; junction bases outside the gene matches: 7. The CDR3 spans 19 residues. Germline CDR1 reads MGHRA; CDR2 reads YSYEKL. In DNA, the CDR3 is TGCGCCAGCAGCCAAGGGGGGGGACTAGCGGGAGTCGACACCGGGGAGCTGTTTTTT. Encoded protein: CASSQGGGLAGVDTGELFF.

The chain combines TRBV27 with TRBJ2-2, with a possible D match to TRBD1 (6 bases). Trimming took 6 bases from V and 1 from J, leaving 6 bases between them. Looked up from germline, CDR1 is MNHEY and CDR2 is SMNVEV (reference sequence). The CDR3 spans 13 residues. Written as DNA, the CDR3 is TGTGCCAGCAGGACAGGGAACACCGGGGAGCTGTTTTTT. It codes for CASRTGNTGELFF.

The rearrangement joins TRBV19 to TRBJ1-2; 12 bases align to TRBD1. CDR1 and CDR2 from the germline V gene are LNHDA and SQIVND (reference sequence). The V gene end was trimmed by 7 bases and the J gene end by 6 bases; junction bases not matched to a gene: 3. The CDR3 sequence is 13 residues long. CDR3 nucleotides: TGTGCCAGTACCGGGACAGGGGGCGATGGCTACACCTTC. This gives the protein CASTGTGGDGYTF. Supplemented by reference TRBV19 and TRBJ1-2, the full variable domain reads DGGITQSPKYLFRKEGQNVTLSCEQNLNHDAMYWYRQDPGQGLRLIYYSQIVNDFQKGDIAEGYSVSREKKESFPLTVTSAQKNPTAFYLCASTGTGGDGYTFGSGTRLTVV.

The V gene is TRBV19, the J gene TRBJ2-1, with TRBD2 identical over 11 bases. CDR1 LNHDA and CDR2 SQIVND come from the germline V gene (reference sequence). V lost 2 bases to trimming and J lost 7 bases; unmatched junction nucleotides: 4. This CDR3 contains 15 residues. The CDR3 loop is CASSILAGGQNEQFF. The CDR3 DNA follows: TGTGCCAGTAGTATACTAGCGGGAGGACAGAATGAGCAGTTCTTC.

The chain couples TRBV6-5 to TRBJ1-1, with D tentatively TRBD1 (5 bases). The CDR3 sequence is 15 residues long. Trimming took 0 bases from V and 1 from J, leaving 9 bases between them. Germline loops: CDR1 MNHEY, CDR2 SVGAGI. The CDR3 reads CASSYSRQQNTEAFF. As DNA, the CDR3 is TGTGCCAGCAGTTACTCGAGACAGCAGAACACTGAAGCTTTCTTT.